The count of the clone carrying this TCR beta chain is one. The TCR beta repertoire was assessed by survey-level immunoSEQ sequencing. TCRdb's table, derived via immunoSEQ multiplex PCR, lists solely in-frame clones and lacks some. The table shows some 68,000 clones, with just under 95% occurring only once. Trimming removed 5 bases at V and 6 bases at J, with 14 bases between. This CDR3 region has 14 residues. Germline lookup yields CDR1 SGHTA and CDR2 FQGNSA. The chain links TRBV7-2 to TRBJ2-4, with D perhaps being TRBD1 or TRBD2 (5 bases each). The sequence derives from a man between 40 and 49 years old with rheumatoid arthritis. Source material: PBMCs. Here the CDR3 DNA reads TGTGCCAGCAGCGGACACGGGACCCTAAACATTCAGTACTTC. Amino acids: CASSGHGTLNIQYF.